Below, 10 T cell receptor beta chains from the same sample are listed, as sequenced in a study of cytomegalovirus exposure and HLA in healthy donors. This PCR relied on a set of 60 Vbeta primers and 13 Jbeta primers. TCRdb's copy holds only in-frame clones and misses some; the assay was immunoSEQ multiplex PCR. The profile covers roughly 76,000 clones, with about 80% appearing a single time and over 2% taken by the ten largest. The sample was PBMCs. The receptors stem from a man aged 25 to 45 in good health and CMV-seronegative.

Only a few counts were recorded for this clone. The rearrangement joins TRBV6-5 to TRBJ1-2; perhaps TRBD1 as D (5 bases). Germline CDR1 is MNHEY and CDR2 is SVGAGI. The CDR3 sequence is 13 residues long. Trimming left V 0 bases short and J 7 bases short, with 9 bases between. CDR3 loop: CASSYSGDLGYTF. As DNA, the CDR3 is TGTGCCAGCAGTTACTCAGGGGATCTTGGCTACACCTTC.

The chain uses TRBV5-1 and TRBJ2-5; tentatively, D is TRBD2 (7 bases). V lost 5 bases and J lost 5, with 16 bases in between. Germline V gene data show CDR1 as SGHRS and CDR2 as YFSETQ. This CDR3 region has 14 residues. In DNA, the CDR3 is TGCGCCAGCAGTACCTTTGGGGGGGCGGAGACCCAGTACTTC. Translated: CASSTFGGAETQYF.

This clone was seen a few times. This chain uses TRBV5-8 with TRBJ1-1; perhaps TRBD1 as D (5 bases). Deletions cut 4 bases from V and 4 bases from J, with 17 bases between. CDR3 size: 15 residues. CDR1 and CDR2 (germline): SGHTS, YDEGEE. DNA of the CDR3: TGTGCCAGCAGCCCCGGCCAGTTTAGGGGCACTGAAGCTTTCTTT. As protein: CASSPGQFRGTEAFF.

The chain carries TRBV6-4 and TRBJ2-3; 9 bases fit TRBD2. V lost 4 bases, J lost 5 bases, and 10 bases stayed unmatched. The CDR3 runs to 16 residues. The V gene's germline CDR1 is MRHNA and CDR2 SNTAGT. Written as DNA, the CDR3 is TGTGCCAGCAGTGTTAGCGGCGGGGGGGCCGGAGATACGCAGTATTTT. This sequence encodes CASSVSGGGAGDTQYF.

The chain joins TRBV4-1 to TRBJ1-4; 8 bases are shared with TRBD1. From germline, CDR1 is MGHRA and CDR2 YSYEKL. Germline trimming cut 0 bases from V and 8 bases from J; bases unmatched to any gene: 5. CDR3 length: 15 amino acids. CDR3 region: CASSQDGQGGEKLFF. The CDR3 DNA is TGCGCCAGCAGCCAAGATGGACAGGGAGGAGAAAAACTGTTTTTT.

The V and J genes are TRBV28 and TRBJ2-7, with 8 bases that match TRBD1. Germline assignment: CDR1 MDHEN and CDR2 SYDVKM. CDR3 length: 14 amino acids. Trimming cost V 5 bases and J 4 bases; bases outside gene matches: 7. The CDR3 sequence: CASSPWTGNYEQYF. In nucleotides, the CDR3 is TGTGCCAGCAGTCCGTGGACAGGGAATTACGAGCAGTACTTC.

Only one count was recorded for this clone. This chain links TRBV6-4 with TRBJ2-3, with 8 bases matching TRBD2. The CDR3 runs to 14 residues. Trimming cost V 0 bases and J 4 bases; bases outside gene matches: 0. From germline, CDR1 is MRHNA and CDR2 SNTAGT. The DNA of the CDR3 is TGTGCCAGCAGTGACTCGCGGGGGGCAGATACGCAGTATTTT. It specifies CASSDSRGADTQYF.

The chain links TRBV11-2 to TRBJ2-7; maybe TRBD1 (6 bases). Trimming pared 5 bases from V and 0 bases from J, leaving 23 bases between. Germline V gives CDR1 SGHAT, CDR2 FQNNGV. There are 18 residues in the CDR3. In DNA, the CDR3 is TGTGCCAGCAGCCCGCTGGGGCGCGGCAGGGGAATCTCCTACGAGCAGTACTTC. This codes for CASSPLGRGRGISYEQYF.

The CDR3 here is CASSFGTANTGELFF. The CDR3 DNA is TGCGCCAGCAGCTTCGGGACAGCTAACACCGGGGAGCTGTTTTTT. This chain connects TRBV5-1 to TRBJ2-2; the match to TRBD1 covers 7 bases. CDR1 SGHRS and CDR2 YFSETQ come from the germline V gene. After removal of 2 bases from V and 2 bases from J, the junction contained 3 bases not matched to a gene. This CDR3 is built from 15 residues.

The chain couples TRBV29-1 to TRBJ2-2, with D uncertain. V gave up 4 bases and J gave up 5 bases, with 5 bases separating them. This CDR3 is 11 amino acids long. CDR1 is SQVTM and CDR2 is ANQGSEA in the germline V gene. The CDR3 DNA is TGCAGCGTTGTCAGAACCGGGGAGCTGTTTTTT. It is translated as CSVVRTGELFF.